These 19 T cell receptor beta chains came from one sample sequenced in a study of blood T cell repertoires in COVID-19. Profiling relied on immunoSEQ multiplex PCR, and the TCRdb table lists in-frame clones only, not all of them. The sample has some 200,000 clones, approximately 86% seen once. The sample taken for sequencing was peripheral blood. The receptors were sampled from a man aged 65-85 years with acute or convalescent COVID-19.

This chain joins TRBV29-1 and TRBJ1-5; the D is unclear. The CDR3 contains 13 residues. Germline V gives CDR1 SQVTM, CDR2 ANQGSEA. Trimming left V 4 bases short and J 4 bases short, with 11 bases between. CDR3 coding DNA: TGCAGCGTTGCCGAGACTAATAATCAGCCCCAGCATTTT. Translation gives CSVAETNNQPQHF.

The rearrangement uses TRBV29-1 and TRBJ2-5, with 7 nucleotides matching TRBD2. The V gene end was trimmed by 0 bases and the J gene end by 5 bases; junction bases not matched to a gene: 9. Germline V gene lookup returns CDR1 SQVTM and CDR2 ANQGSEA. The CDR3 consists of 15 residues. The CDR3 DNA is TGCAGCGTTGAAGATCAGAGTCTAGCGGCGGAGACCCAGTACTTC. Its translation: CSVEDQSLAAETQYF.

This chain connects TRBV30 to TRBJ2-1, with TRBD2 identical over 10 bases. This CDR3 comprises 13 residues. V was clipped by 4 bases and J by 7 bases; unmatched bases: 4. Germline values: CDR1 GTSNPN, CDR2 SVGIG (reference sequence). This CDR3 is CAWTGTSENEQFF. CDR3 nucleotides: TGTGCCTGGACCGGGACTAGCGAAAATGAGCAGTTCTTC.

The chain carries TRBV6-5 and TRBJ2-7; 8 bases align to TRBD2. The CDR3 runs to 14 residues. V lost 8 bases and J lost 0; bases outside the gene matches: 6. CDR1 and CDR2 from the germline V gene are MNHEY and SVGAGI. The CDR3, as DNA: TGTGCCAGCTTGGAACTAGCGGACTCCTACGAGCAGTACTTC. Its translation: CASLELADSYEQYF.

DNA of the CDR3: TGTGCCAGCAGCGAGGGGACAGGCCCTAGCACAGATACGCAGTATTTT. Translating it yields CASSEGTGPSTDTQYF. This sequence joins TRBV11-3 and TRBJ2-3; TRBD1 aligns across 8 bases. CDR1 and CDR2 from the germline V gene are SGHNT and YENEEA. V was clipped by 5 bases and J by 0 bases; unmatched bases: 7. The CDR3 is 16 amino acids.

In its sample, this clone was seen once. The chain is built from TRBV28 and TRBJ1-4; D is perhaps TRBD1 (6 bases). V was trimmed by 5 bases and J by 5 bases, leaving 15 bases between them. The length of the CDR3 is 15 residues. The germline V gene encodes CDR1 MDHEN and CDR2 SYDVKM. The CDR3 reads CASSTQNGQNEKLFF. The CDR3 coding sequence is TGTGCCAGCAGTACCCAAAACGGACAGAATGAAAAACTGTTTTTT. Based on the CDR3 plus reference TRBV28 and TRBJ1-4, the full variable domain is DVKVTQSSRYLVKRTGEKVFLECVQDMDHENMFWYRQDPGLGLRLIYFSYDVKMKEKGDIPEGYSVSREKKERFSLILESASTNQTSMYLCASSTQNGQNEKLFFGSGTQLSVL.

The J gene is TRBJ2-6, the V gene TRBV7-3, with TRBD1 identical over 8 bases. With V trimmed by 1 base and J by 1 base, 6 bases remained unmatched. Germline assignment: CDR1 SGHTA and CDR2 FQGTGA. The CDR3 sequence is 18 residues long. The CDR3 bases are TGTGCCAGCAGCTTAAACAGGGGGAGGCCTTCTGGGGCCAACGTCCTGACTTTC. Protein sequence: CASSLNRGRPSGANVLTF.

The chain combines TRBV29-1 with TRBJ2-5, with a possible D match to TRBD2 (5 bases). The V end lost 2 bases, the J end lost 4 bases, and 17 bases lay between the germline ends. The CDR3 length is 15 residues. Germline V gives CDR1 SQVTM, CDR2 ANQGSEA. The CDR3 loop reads CSVEMGRSVTETQYF. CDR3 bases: TGCAGCGTTGAAATGGGGAGATCGGTGACAGAGACCCAGTACTTC.

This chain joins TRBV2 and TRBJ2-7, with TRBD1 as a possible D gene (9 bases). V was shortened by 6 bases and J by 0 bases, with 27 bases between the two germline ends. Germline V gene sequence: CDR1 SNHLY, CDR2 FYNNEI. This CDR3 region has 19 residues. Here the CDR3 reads CASRAGQGRLAQRSYEQYF. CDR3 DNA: TGTGCCAGCAGGGCGGGACAGGGTAGACTAGCGCAACGCTCCTACGAGCAGTACTTC.

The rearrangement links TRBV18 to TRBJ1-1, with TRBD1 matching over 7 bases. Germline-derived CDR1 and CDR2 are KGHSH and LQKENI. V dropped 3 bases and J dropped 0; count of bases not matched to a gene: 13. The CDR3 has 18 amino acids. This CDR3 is CASSPPGAGGSMNTEAFF. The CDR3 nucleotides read TGTGCCAGCTCACCTCCCGGGGCAGGGGGGTCCATGAACACTGAAGCTTTCTTT.

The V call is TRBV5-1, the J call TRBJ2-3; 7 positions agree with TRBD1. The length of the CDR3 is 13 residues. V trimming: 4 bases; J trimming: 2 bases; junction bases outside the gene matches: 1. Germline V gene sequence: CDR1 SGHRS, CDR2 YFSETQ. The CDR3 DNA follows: TGCGCCAGCAGCACAGGGGTCACAGATACGCAGTATTTT. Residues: CASSTGVTDTQYF.

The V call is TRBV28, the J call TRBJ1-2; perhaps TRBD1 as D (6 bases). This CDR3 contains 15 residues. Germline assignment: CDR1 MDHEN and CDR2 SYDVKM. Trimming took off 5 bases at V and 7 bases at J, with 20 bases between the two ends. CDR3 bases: TGTGCCAGCAGTCCACCCGAACGGGGGGCAGGTGGCTACACCTTC. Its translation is CASSPPERGAGGYTF.

CDR3 coding DNA: TGCGCCAGCAGCCGCGGGGGTTCTAATGAAAAACTGTTTTTT. The encoded protein is CASSRGGSNEKLFF. The chain employs TRBV5-1 and TRBJ1-4, with a tentative D call TRBD1 (5 bases). CDR1 SGHRS and CDR2 YFSETQ come from the germline V gene. V was cut by 4 bases and J by 3 bases, with 10 bases left in between. The length of the CDR3 is 14 residues.

The chain's CDR3 is CASLTGQGEAFF. In nucleotides, the CDR3 is TGTGCCAGCCTCACAGGGCAGGGTGAAGCTTTCTTT. This rearrangement joins TRBV28 to TRBJ1-1, with D possibly matching TRBD1 (6 bases). Trimming cost V 8 bases and J 7 bases, with 14 bases left between them. The CDR3 extends over 12 amino acids. Germline CDR1 and CDR2: MDHEN and SYDVKM.

As DNA, the CDR3 is TGTGCCAGCTCACCATCTGCGAACGGAGATTCACCCCTCCACTTT. Its translation is CASSPSANGDSPLHF. The rearrangement joins TRBV18 to TRBJ1-6; D uncertain. The CDR3 spans 15 residues. Deletions cut 2 bases from V and 8 bases from J, with 13 bases between. Per germline, CDR1 KGHSH and CDR2 LQKENI.

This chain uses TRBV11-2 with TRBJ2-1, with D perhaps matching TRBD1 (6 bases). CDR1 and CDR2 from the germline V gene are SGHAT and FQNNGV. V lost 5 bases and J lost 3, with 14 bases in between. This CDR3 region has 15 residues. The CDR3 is CASSRARDNYNEQFF. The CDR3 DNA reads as TGTGCCAGCAGCCGGGCCCGGGACAACTACAATGAGCAGTTCTTC.

CDR3 in amino acids: CASSIGLFEGAPNQPQHF. CDR3 sequence (DNA): TGTGCCAGTAGTATAGGTTTATTCGAGGGGGCGCCCAATCAGCCCCAGCATTTT. The chain links TRBV19 to TRBJ1-5; 7 positions agree with TRBD1. Unmatched junction bases numbered 12, after V lost 1 base and J lost 3 bases. The germline V gene has CDR1 LNHDA and CDR2 SQIVND (reference sequence). This CDR3 region has 18 residues.

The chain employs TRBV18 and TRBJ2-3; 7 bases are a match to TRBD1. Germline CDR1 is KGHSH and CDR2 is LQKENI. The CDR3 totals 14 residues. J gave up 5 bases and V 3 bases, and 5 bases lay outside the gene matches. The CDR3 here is CASSPDRDGDTQYF. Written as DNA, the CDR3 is TGTGCCAGCTCACCCGACAGGGATGGAGATACGCAGTATTTT.

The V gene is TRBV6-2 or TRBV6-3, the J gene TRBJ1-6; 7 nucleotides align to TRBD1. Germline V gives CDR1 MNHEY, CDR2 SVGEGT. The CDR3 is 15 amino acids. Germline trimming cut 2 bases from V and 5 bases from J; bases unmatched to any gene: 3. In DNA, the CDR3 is TGTGCCAGCAGTTACGAGGGGACAGATAATTCACCCCTCCACTTT. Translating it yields CASSYEGTDNSPLHF.